This T cell receptor (beta chain) was found in a study of vaccination and CD4 T cells after COVID-19. Study-wide context: A CEFX pool, an HIV-1 Nef pool, or no peptide went to control cultures. Study-wide points: For convalescent patients, 304 of the 307 vaccine-specific clones analyzed were classified as spike mono-reactive. Median reactive clonotypes, those recognizing SARS-CoV-2, rose from approximately 23 to 38, not significantly.

Trimming shortened V by 3 bases and J by 3 bases, and 13 bases separated the two germline ends. CDR3 length: 15 residues. Germline assignment: CDR1 SGHNT and CDR2 YENEEA. Treatment described: roughly ten-day PBMC culture with coronavirus spike peptide pools or control peptides (ViraFEST assay). It was before the COVID-19 pandemic (2011-2018) that the unexposed donor's CD4+ T cells were collected. Using peptide pools, antigen-specific T cells were expanded in ViraFEST before TCRs were sequenced. The sample holds a few counts of this clonotype. The antigen is not known. Oncomine TCR Beta short-read sequencing was applied to DNA from cultured CD4+ T cells. Once CD4+ T cells had been cultured, genomic DNA was extracted from them. MiXCR was run by TCRdb on the PCR reads, yielding one entry per CDR3 protein. The sample lists fewer than 13,000 distinct CDR3 sequences; around 29% were seen once.

The V gene is TRBV11-3, the J gene TRBJ2-3; TRBD2 might be the D (6 bases). The clonotype comes from a human donor in good health. The sequenced sample consisted of CD4+ T cells from blood, cultured in vitro. Here the CDR3 reads CASSLLGSGTDTQYF. CDR3 sequence (DNA): TGTGCCAGCAGCTTGCTGGGTAGCGGAACAGATACGCAGTATTTT.